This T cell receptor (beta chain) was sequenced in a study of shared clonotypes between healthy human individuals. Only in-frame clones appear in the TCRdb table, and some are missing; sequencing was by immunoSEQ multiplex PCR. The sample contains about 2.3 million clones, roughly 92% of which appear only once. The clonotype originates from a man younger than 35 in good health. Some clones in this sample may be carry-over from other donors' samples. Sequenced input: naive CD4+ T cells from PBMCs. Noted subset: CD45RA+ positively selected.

CDR3 region: CASSLLGQARQFF. CDR3 sequence (DNA): TGTGCCAGCAGCTTATTAGGACAGGCCCGCCAGTTCTTC. The V call is TRBV5-4, the J call TRBJ2-1; the match to TRBD1 covers 7 bases. Trimming at V came to 2 bases and at J to 13 bases, leaving 9 bases not matched to a gene. Germline V CDR1 and CDR2: SGHNT, YYREEE (reference sequence). There are 13 residues in the CDR3.